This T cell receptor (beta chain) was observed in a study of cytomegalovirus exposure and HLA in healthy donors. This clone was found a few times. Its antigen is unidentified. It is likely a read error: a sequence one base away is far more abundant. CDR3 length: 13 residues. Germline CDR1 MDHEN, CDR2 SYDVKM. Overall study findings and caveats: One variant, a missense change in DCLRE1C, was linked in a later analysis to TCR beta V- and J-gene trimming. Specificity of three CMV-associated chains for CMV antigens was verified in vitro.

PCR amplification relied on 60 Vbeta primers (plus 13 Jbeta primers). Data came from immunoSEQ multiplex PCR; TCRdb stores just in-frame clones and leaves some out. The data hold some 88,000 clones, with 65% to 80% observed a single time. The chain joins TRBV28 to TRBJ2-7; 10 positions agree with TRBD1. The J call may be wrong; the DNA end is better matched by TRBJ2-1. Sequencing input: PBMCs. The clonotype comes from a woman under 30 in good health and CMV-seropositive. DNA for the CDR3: TGTGCCAGCAACTTGGGACAGGGGAACGAGCAGTTCTTC. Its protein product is CASNLGQGNEQFF.